This TCR beta chain was documented in a study of blood T cell repertoires in COVID-19. Whole-study context: Sample material is recorded as cDNA or gDNA derived from T cells, B-cell-depleted T cells, or PBMCs.

The V end was cut by 2 bases, the J end by 5 bases, with 3 bases between. The length of the CDR3 is 11 residues. Germline V gives CDR1 MDHEN, CDR2 SYDVKM. Enrollees, about 18 to 90 years old, lived in 24 US areas. As originally analysed: Reference gene primers were amplified, and this amplification served to estimate nucleated cell counts. Sequenced by immunoSEQ multiplex PCR; TCRdb stores in-frame clones only, minus some. That table supplies the V and J calls and clone size; D and trimming were determined from the DNA. The repertoire holds about 250,000 clones, with about 93% as singletons. The J gene is TRBJ1-2, the V gene TRBV28; D not resolved. The sequence was collected from a woman aged 18-35 years who had recovered from COVID-19. What was sequenced was PBMCs or T cells enriched from blood (not recorded which). CDR3 residues: CASSLQYGYTF. The DNA of the CDR3 is TGTGCCAGCAGTTTACAATATGGCTACACCTTC.